What follows are 7 T cell receptor beta chains derived from one specimen sequenced in a study of T-cell memory formation after mild COVID-19. TCRdb passed the 5' RACE reads through MiXCR, listing each CDR3 protein once. The sample has hundreds of thousands of distinct CDR3 sequences, about 20% seen once. Sequenced material: PBMCs or a T cell subset sorted from them (not recorded which). The source of these receptors is an adult woman who had mild COVID-19 (a few samples of this study predate the infection). Cell type and time point are not known.

This clonotype was seen a few times. The chain recombines TRBV3-1 with TRBJ1-1; D call uncertain. Germline-derived CDR1 and CDR2 are LGHDT and YNNKEL (reference sequence). With 4 bases removed from V and 4 bases from J, the gap between germline ends came to 10 bases. CDR3 length: 13 residues. This CDR3 is CASSPGSPTEAFF. The CDR3 nucleotides are TGTGCCAGCAGCCCGGGCAGCCCCACTGAAGCTTTCTTT.

This clonotype occurred a few times. The rearrangement links TRBV6-5 to TRBJ2-7; 13 bases align to TRBD2. This CDR3 comprises 19 residues. Trimming removed 0 bases from V and 6 bases from J; junction bases left unmatched: 14. Germline V CDR1 and CDR2: MNHEY, SVGAGI. The CDR3 coding sequence is TGTGCCAGCAGTTACTCGGACCCCGGACTAGCGGGAGAATTTGGCGAGCAGTACTTC. Amino acid sequence: CASSYSDPGLAGEFGEQYF.

The chain uses TRBV7-3 and TRBJ2-7, with TRBD2 matching over 12 bases. J gave up 6 bases and V 4 bases, and 7 bases lay outside the gene matches. The CDR3 extends over 15 amino acids. Per the germline V gene, CDR1 is SGHTA and CDR2 is FQGTGA. The CDR3 protein is CASSSSLAGGGEQYF. The DNA for the CDR3 is TGTGCCAGCAGCTCCAGTCTAGCGGGAGGGGGCGAGCAGTACTTC.

CDR3 region: CASSLGWTENSPLHF. The CDR3 DNA sequence: TGTGCCAGCAGCTTGGGTTGGACGGAGAATTCACCCCTCCACTTT. J is TRBJ1-6 and V is TRBV5-5, with D uncertain. The CDR3 contains 15 residues. With 0 bases removed from V and 7 bases from J, the gap between germline ends came to 11 bases. CDR1 and CDR2 from the germline V gene are SGHKS and YYEKEE (reference sequence).

This clonotype has only a few counts. The rearrangement joins TRBV5-1 to TRBJ2-5; 9 bases align to TRBD1. The CDR3 has 15 residues. In germline, CDR1 is SGHRS, CDR2 YFSETQ. The J segment lost 4 bases and the V segment lost 4 bases, leaving 8 bases of the junction unmatched. Here the CDR3 reads CASSPSTGGGETQYF. The CDR3 bases are TGCGCCAGCAGCCCTTCAACAGGGGGCGGAGAGACCCAGTACTTC.

The rearrangement uses TRBV4-1 and TRBJ2-1; D perhaps matches TRBD2 (6 bases). CDR1 is MGHRA and CDR2 is YSYEKL in the germline V gene. This CDR3 contains 16 residues. Trimming pared 4 bases from V and 2 bases from J, leaving 15 bases between. CDR3 coding DNA: TGCGCCAGCAGCCCCTTTGGGACTGGGGCCTACAATGAGCAGTTCTTC. Its translation: CASSPFGTGAYNEQFF.

The chain recombines TRBV24-1 with TRBJ2-7; unclear D gene. Germline lookup yields CDR1 KGHDR and CDR2 SFDVKD. The CDR3 has 14 amino acids. Trimming left V 4 bases short and J 4 bases short, with 13 bases between. The CDR3 DNA follows: TGTGCCACCAGTGACTCCTCATCTTGGTACGAGCAGTACTTC. Amino acid sequence: CATSDSSSWYEQYF.